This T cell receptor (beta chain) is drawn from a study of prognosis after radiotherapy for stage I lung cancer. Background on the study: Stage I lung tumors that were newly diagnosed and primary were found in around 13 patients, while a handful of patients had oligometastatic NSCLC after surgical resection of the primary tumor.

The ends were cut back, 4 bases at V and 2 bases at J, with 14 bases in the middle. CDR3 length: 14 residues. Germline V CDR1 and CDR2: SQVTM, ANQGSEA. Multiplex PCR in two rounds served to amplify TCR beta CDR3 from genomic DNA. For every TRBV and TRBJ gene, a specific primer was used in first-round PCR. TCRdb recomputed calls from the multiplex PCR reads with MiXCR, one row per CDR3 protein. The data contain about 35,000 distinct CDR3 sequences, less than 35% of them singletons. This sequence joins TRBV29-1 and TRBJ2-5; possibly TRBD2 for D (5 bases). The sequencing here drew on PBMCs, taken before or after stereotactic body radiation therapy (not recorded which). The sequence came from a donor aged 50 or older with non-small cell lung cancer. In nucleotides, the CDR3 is TGCAGCGTTGTGATTGTACGGGGACAAGAGACCCAGTACTTC. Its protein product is CSVVIVRGQETQYF.